A single sample is the source of the 31 T cell receptor beta chains below, sequenced in a study of CD8 T cells in Susac syndrome. Reverse transcription of about 0.5 to 1 ug RNA was carried out with random hexamers. TCRdb fed the immunoSEQ multiplex PCR reads into MiXCR, producing one record per CDR3 protein. The sample consists of 250,000 or so distinct CDR3 sequences, 90% to 95% of them appearing once. What was sequenced was CD4+ T cells from PBMCs. These receptors all stem from a human donor with multiple sclerosis.

The chain links TRBV4-2 to TRBJ2-3; 14 bases fit TRBD2. Germline CDR1 and CDR2: LGHNA and YNFKEQ. The V and J ends lost 6 bases and 3 bases, in that order; junction bases with no gene match: 2. The CDR3 is 15 amino acids. The DNA for the CDR3 is TGTGCCAGCAGGGGACTAGCGGGAGTGACAGATACGCAGTATTTT. Amino acid sequence: CASRGLAGVTDTQYF.

The V gene is TRBV7-9, the J gene TRBJ2-7; D is undetermined. The V and J ends lost 1 base and 5 bases respectively, with 6 bases between them. The CDR3 has 12 residues. Germline loops: CDR1 SEHNR, CDR2 FQNEAQ (reference sequence). CDR3 loop: CASSLVADEQYV. The CDR3 region has the DNA TGTGCCAGCAGCTTAGTGGCAGACGAGCAGTACGTC.

This rearrangement joins TRBV5-1 to TRBJ2-7; D possibly matches TRBD1 or TRBD2 (5 bases each). This CDR3 spans 14 amino acids. Trimming removed 0 bases at V and 3 bases at J, with 10 bases between. Germline values: CDR1 SGHRS, CDR2 YFSETQ. The CDR3 loop is CASSLGDGLYEQYF. In nucleotides, the CDR3 is TGCGCCAGCAGCTTGGGGGACGGCCTCTACGAGCAGTACTTC. Full variable domain (missing parts from reference TRBV5-1 and TRBJ2-7): KAGVTQTPRYLIKTRGQQVTLSCSPISGHRSVSWYQQTPGQGLQFLFEYFSETQRNKGNFPGRFSGRQFSNSRSEMNVSTLELGDSALYLCASSLGDGLYEQYFGPGTRLTVT.

The chain carries TRBV4-1 and TRBJ2-7, with TRBD1 matching 8 bases. The junction had 4 bases not matched to a gene; V was cut back by 1 base and J by 5 bases. CDR1 is MGHRA, CDR2 YSYEKL, per germline. The CDR3 spans 14 residues. The CDR3, as DNA: TGCGCCAGCAGCCAAGCGGCAGGGGGCAACGAGCAGTACGTC. It encodes CASSQAAGGNEQYV.

V is TRBV5-4 and J is TRBJ1-2, with D perhaps matching TRBD1 (5 bases). Germline V CDR1 and CDR2: SGHNT, YYREEE (reference sequence). The germline V and J ends were trimmed by 4 bases and 4 bases, with 11 bases remaining between them. The CDR3 totals 13 residues. The CDR3 sequence is CASSQAGGYGYTF. CDR3 in DNA: TGTGCCAGCAGCCAGGCCGGGGGCTATGGCTACACCTTC.

The table lists this clonotype with a few counts. This chain joins TRBV6-5 and TRBJ2-2, with TRBD1 matching 9 bases. After removal of 7 bases from V and 5 bases from J, the junction contained 11 bases not matched to a gene. Germline assignment: CDR1 MNHEY and CDR2 SVGAGI. The CDR3 has 16 residues. The CDR3 nucleotides read TGTGCCAGCACTTCGCCCGGGACAGGGAGGACCGGGGAGCTGTTTTTT. Its protein product is CASTSPGTGRTGELFF.

The chain combines TRBV7-8 with TRBJ2-1; possibly TRBD2 for D (6 bases). Trimming took off 5 bases at V and 6 bases at J, with 17 bases between the two ends. Germline loops: CDR1 SGHVS, CDR2 FQNEAQ. CDR3 size: 15 residues. CDR3 bases: TGTGCCAGCAGCATCCGAGGCGGGACGGTCAATGAGCAGTTCTTC. It translates to CASSIRGGTVNEQFF.

The chain links TRBV2 to TRBJ2-2; D gene uncertain. The V gene lost 4 bases and the J gene lost 4 bases, with 10 bases spanning the gap. The CDR3 spans 14 residues. Germline CDR1 reads SNHLY; CDR2 reads FYNNEI. The chain's CDR3 is CASSVRTSTGELFF. CDR3 DNA sequence: TGTGCCAGCAGTGTTAGGACCAGCACCGGGGAGCTGTTTTTT.

This chain links TRBV2 with TRBJ1-1; D not resolved. CDR3 length: 15 amino acids. The ends were cut back, 4 bases at V and 4 bases at J, with 16 bases in the middle. The germline V gene encodes CDR1 SNHLY and CDR2 FYNNEI. DNA of the CDR3: TGTGCCAGCAGTGCCGGGCCGACCCGGGGCACTGAAGCTTTCTTT. This translates into CASSAGPTRGTEAFF.

The chain employs TRBV7-3 and TRBJ1-1; TRBD1 agrees at 9 bases. The CDR3 runs to 14 residues. CDR1 SGHTA and CDR2 FQGTGA come from the germline V gene. The J segment lost 5 bases and the V segment lost 5 bases, leaving 6 bases of the junction unmatched. The CDR3 region has the DNA TGTGCCAGCAGCGGACAGGGGTTGGTTACTGAAGCTTTCTTT. Protein sequence: CASSGQGLVTEAFF.

The chain uses TRBV2 and TRBJ2-2; tentative D call: TRBD2 (5 bases). Germline CDR1 reads SNHLY; CDR2 reads FYNNEI. The CDR3 loop spans 14 amino acids. V gave up 5 bases and J gave up 7 bases, with 14 bases separating them. The CDR3 region is CASSRLRENGELFF. The DNA for the CDR3 is TGTGCCAGCAGTCGGTTACGGGAAAACGGGGAGCTGTTTTTT.

V is TRBV5-1 and J is TRBJ2-3; the match to TRBD2 covers 10 bases. The CDR3 spans 16 residues. Germline loops: CDR1 SGHRS, CDR2 YFSETQ. The V gene end was trimmed by 4 bases and the J gene end by 9 bases; junction bases not matched to a gene: 14. CDR3 sequence: CASSDQREGPMVTQYF. As DNA, the CDR3 is TGCGCCAGCAGCGATCAGCGGGAGGGCCCTATGGTAACGCAGTATTTT.

This chain's CDR3 is CATSRDPGVVENEQFF. As DNA, the CDR3 is TGTGCCACCAGCAGAGATCCGGGAGTAGTGGAAAATGAGCAGTTCTTC. The chain couples TRBV15 to TRBJ2-1, with D possibly TRBD2 on 6 matching bases. Deletions cut 0 bases from V and 7 bases from J, with 16 bases between. Germline loops: CDR1 LNHNV, CDR2 YYDKDF (reference sequence). CDR3 length: 16 amino acids.

The chain employs TRBV6-5 and TRBJ2-7; 10 nucleotides match TRBD1. The germline V gene encodes CDR1 MNHEY and CDR2 SVGAGI. Germline trimming cut 5 bases from V and 5 bases from J; bases unmatched to any gene: 3. The CDR3 runs to 13 residues. CDR3 nucleotide sequence: TGTGCCAGCAGTCGCGGGACAGGGGACGAGCAGTACTTC. Its translation: CASSRGTGDEQYF.

The chain is built from TRBV2 and TRBJ2-3; D gene ambiguous. The CDR3 is 16 residues long. V gave up 1 base and J gave up 0 bases, with 11 bases separating them. Germline V gives CDR1 SNHLY, CDR2 FYNNEI. The CDR3 spells CASSEVVPTSTDTQYF. CDR3 coding DNA: TGTGCCAGCAGTGAAGTCGTCCCAACTAGCACAGATACGCAGTATTTT.

This chain uses TRBV5-1 with TRBJ2-7; 10 positions match TRBD1. Looked up from germline, CDR1 is SGHRS and CDR2 is YFSETQ. CDR3 length equals 14 residues. V dropped 2 bases and J dropped 5; count of bases not matched to a gene: 4. In nucleotides, the CDR3 is TGCGCCAGCAGCTTCTGGACAGGGGGGGACGAGCAGTACTTC. Translation gives CASSFWTGGDEQYF.

This chain connects TRBV15 to TRBJ2-5; 8 nucleotides line up with TRBD1. Germline CDR1 and CDR2: LNHNV and YYDKDF (reference sequence). The CDR3 consists of 15 residues. The V and J ends lost 0 bases and 5 bases, in that order; junction bases with no gene match: 5. The CDR3 is CATSRDPTGEETQYF. The CDR3 DNA is TGTGCCACCAGCAGAGACCCGACAGGGGAGGAGACCCAGTACTTC.

The chain has TRBV12-3 or TRBV12-4 and TRBJ1-1, with 10 bases identical to TRBD1. V shed 6 bases and J 4 bases; nucleotides not matched to a gene: 8. This CDR3 comprises 15 residues. The CDR3 is CASSSQDRGPTEAFF. CDR3 bases: TGTGCCAGCAGCTCCCAAGACAGGGGGCCCACTGAAGCTTTCTTT.

This chain joins TRBV5-4 and TRBJ2-7, with 7 bases lining up with TRBD2. This CDR3 contains 14 residues. V lost 0 bases and J lost 3; bases outside the gene matches: 3. CDR1 is SGHNT and CDR2 is YYREEE in the germline V gene (reference sequence). This chain's CDR3 is CASSLERESYEQYF. The CDR3 nucleotides read TGTGCCAGCAGCTTGGAGCGGGAAAGCTACGAGCAGTACTTC.

The CDR3 reads CASSQGQGLNYGYTF. The CDR3 coding sequence is TGCGCCAGCAGCCAAGGACAGGGGTTGAACTATGGCTACACCTTC. This sequence joins TRBV4-1 and TRBJ1-2; 8 positions agree with TRBD1. Germline-derived CDR1 and CDR2 are MGHRA and YSYEKL. V shed 1 base, J shed 2 bases, and the junction held 3 bases outside the gene matches. The CDR3 is 15 amino acids.

The genes are TRBV29-1 and TRBJ2-3, with D unclear. The CDR3 loop spans 12 amino acids. Trimming removed 3 bases from V and 2 bases from J, with 6 bases in between. Germline-derived CDR1 and CDR2 are SQVTM and ANQGSEA. The CDR3 DNA sequence: TGCAGCGTTGATGGGCCCACAGATACGCAGTATTTT. Amino acids: CSVDGPTDTQYF.

The chain has TRBV7-9 and TRBJ2-7; D is tentatively TRBD1 or TRBD2 (7 bases each). This CDR3 has 16 amino acids. Germline loops: CDR1 SEHNR, CDR2 FQNEAQ (reference sequence). The CDR3 sequence is CASTRGGGGSSSEQYV. As DNA, the CDR3 is TGTGCCAGCACCCGGGGAGGGGGCGGTTCTTCCTCCGAGCAGTACGTC.

A single count supports this clonotype. This rearrangement joins TRBV5-1 to TRBJ2-2; 9 bases agree with TRBD2. CDR3 length: 20 residues. Germline CDR1 is SGHRS and CDR2 is YFSETQ. V lost 0 bases to trimming and J lost 2 bases; unmatched junction nucleotides: 14. CDR3 amino acids: CASSLVGGLAPTVNTGELFF. CDR3 coding DNA: TGCGCCAGCAGCTTGGTGGGGGGACTAGCCCCTACCGTTAACACCGGGGAGCTGTTTTTT.

The V and J genes are TRBV7-8 and TRBJ2-2, with 11 bases aligning to TRBD2. The CDR3 is made up of 16 amino acids. Germline CDR1 is SGHVS and CDR2 is FQNEAQ. Unmatched junction bases numbered 9, after V lost 5 bases and J lost 7 bases. The chain's CDR3 is CASSPTSGSRYGELFF. In DNA form, the CDR3 reads TGTGCCAGCAGCCCTACTAGCGGGAGTCGTTACGGGGAGCTGTTTTTT. The full variable domain, completed using reference TRBV7-8 and TRBJ2-2, is GAGVSQSPRYKVAKRGQDVALRCDPISGHVSLFWYQQALGQGPEFLTYFQNEAQLDKSGLPSDRFFAERPEGSVSTLKIQRTQQEDSAVYLCASSPTSGSRYGELFFGEGSRLTVL.

V gene TRBV3-1 combines with J gene TRBJ1-1, with TRBD1 identical over 7 bases. The V segment lost 1 base and the J segment 5 bases; nucleotides outside the gene matches: 4. The CDR3 sequence is 14 residues long. The V gene's germline CDR1 is LGHDT and CDR2 YNNKEL (reference sequence). The CDR3 nucleotides are TGTGCCAGCAGCCAAGCCACAGGGGTTACTGAAGCTTTCTTT. Translating gives CASSQATGVTEAFF.

The chain uses TRBV15 and TRBJ2-7; TRBD1 matches 10 bases. Looked up from germline, CDR1 is LNHNV and CDR2 is YYDKDF (reference sequence). V shed 4 bases and J 3 bases; nucleotides not matched to a gene: 12. The CDR3 contains 17 residues. CDR3 loop: CATSINLPGQGNYEQYF. The CDR3 coding sequence is TGTGCCACCAGCATAAACTTACCGGGACAGGGGAACTACGAGCAGTACTTC.

This chain uses TRBV10-3 with TRBJ2-7; D not certain. The length of the CDR3 is 11 residues. V was shortened by 3 bases and J by 9 bases, with 9 bases between the two germline ends. The germline gives CDR1 ENHRY, CDR2 SYGVKD. The DNA of the CDR3 is TGTGCCATCAGTGACTCCGGCGGGCAGTACTTC. Its translation: CAISDSGGQYF.

V gene TRBV20-1 combines with J gene TRBJ2-1, with unresolved D. This CDR3 has 12 amino acids. Germline CDR1 DFQATT, CDR2 SNEGSKA (reference sequence). V was shortened by 2 bases and J by 8 bases, with 10 bases between the two germline ends. The CDR3 region has the DNA TGCAGTGCTAGACGACTTCTCGATGAGCAGTTCTTC. Its protein product is CSARRLLDEQFF.

This clonotype was seen a handful of times. This sequence joins TRBV6-6 and TRBJ2-5; D perhaps matches TRBD1 (6 bases). Trimming removed 8 bases from V and 2 bases from J, with 18 bases in between. This CDR3 is built from 15 residues. CDR1 is MNHNY, CDR2 SVGAGI, per germline (reference sequence). CDR3 DNA sequence: TGTGCCAGCGAACGATCCGGGACACAGCAAGAGACCCAGTACTTC. Amino acid sequence: CASERSGTQQETQYF.

This clonotype was found once. The gene calls are TRBV29-1 and TRBJ1-1, with D perhaps TRBD1 (5 bases). Germline assignment: CDR1 SQVTM and CDR2 ANQGSEA. V was pared by 6 bases and J by 0 bases, with 11 bases between. This CDR3 has 13 amino acids. CDR3 protein: CSVADSMNTEAFF. The CDR3 DNA reads TGCAGCGTCGCCGACAGCATGAACACTGAAGCTTTCTTT.

The gene calls are TRBV9 and TRBJ2-1, with a tentative D call TRBD2 (5 bases). Per the germline V gene, CDR1 is SGDLS and CDR2 is YYNGEE. Between the trimmed V and J ends, which lost 5 bases and 4 bases, there was a span of 7 bases. This CDR3 is built from 12 residues. Written as DNA, the CDR3 is TGTGCCAGCAGTCGGGGTTACAATGAGCAGTTCTTC. It is translated as CASSRGYNEQFF.